These 5 T cell receptor beta chains originate from one sample sequenced in a study of graft-versus-host responses after intestinal transplantation. Repertoires were generated with immunoSEQ multiplex PCR, while TCRdb's copy carries only in-frame clones and drops some. The sample lists 95,000 to 130,000 clones; just over 90% were seen once. Their recognized antigens are unknown. The material was unstimulated CD4+ T cells sorted from spleen or lymph node cells, obtained before intestinal transplant. Receptor source: a human donor who received an intestinal transplant.

In this sample, this clone turned up a few times. The same CDR3 is also encoded by other DNA sequences in this sample. This rearrangement joins TRBV6-5 to TRBJ1-1, with D possibly TRBD1 on 5 matching bases. CDR3 size: 14 residues. CDR1 and CDR2 from the germline V gene are MNHEY and SVGAGI. V was shortened by 0 bases and J by 1 base, with 6 bases between the two germline ends. This CDR3 is CASSYSQGNTEAFF. The CDR3 DNA reads as TGTGCCAGCAGTTACTCGCAGGGGAACACTGAAGCTTTCTTT.

This chain joins TRBV18 and TRBJ2-5; TRBD2 might be the D (5 bases). Gene TRBJ2-7 matches the end of the DNA better, so the J call may be wrong. Germline values: CDR1 KGHSH, CDR2 LQKENI. The CDR3 has 16 amino acids. The CDR3 bases are TGTGCCAGCTCACCACTGGCCGGGGATGGCTCCTACGAGCAGTACTTC. Amino acids: CASSPLAGDGSYEQYF.

In this sample, this clone turned up a few times. The chain is built from TRBV5-4 and TRBJ2-1; 16 nucleotides line up with TRBD2. Germline lookup yields CDR1 SGHNT and CDR2 YYREEE (reference sequence). The ends lost 4 bases at V and 0 bases at J; junction bases unmatched: 7. The CDR3 has 19 residues. This CDR3 reads CASSMGLAGGGSSYNEQFF. In DNA, the CDR3 is TGTGCCAGCAGCATGGGACTAGCGGGAGGGGGGAGCTCCTACAATGAGCAGTTCTTC.

The rearrangement links TRBV7-2 to TRBJ1-2; maybe TRBD1 (5 bases). There are 15 residues in the CDR3. In germline, CDR1 is SGHTA, CDR2 FQGNSA. V gave up 1 base and J gave up 7 bases, with 16 bases separating them. The DNA for the CDR3 is TGTGCCAGCAGCTTAGTAGGTGGCGGGGCCGGTGGCTACACCTTC. It translates to CASSLVGGGAGGYTF. The entire variable domain, with the rest obtained from reference TRBV7-2 and TRBJ1-2, is as follows: GAGVSQSPSNKVTEKGKDVELRCDPISGHTALYWYRQSLGQGLEFLIYFQGNSAPDKSGLPSDRFSAERTGGSVSTLTIQRTQQEDSAVYLCASSLVGGGAGGYTFGSGTRLTVV.

The gene calls are TRBV7-2 and TRBJ1-6, with TRBD1 matching 9 bases. V lost 3 bases to trimming and J lost 8 bases; unmatched junction nucleotides: 2. CDR3 length: 14 residues. The germline CDR1 and CDR2 sequences are SGHTA and FQGNSA. CDR3 residues: CASSFTGGDSPLHF. Here the CDR3 DNA reads TGTGCCAGCAGCTTCACAGGGGGCGATTCACCCCTCCACTTT.